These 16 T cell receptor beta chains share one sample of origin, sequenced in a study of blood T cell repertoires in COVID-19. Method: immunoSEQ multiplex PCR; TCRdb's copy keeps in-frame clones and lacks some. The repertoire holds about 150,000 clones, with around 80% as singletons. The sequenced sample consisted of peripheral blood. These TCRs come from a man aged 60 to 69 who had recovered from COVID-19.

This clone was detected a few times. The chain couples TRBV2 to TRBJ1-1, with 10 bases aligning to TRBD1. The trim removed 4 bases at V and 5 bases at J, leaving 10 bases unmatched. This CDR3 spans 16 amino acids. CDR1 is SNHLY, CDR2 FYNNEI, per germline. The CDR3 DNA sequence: TGTGCCAGCAGTGCCGGACAGGGGGAATGGGGGACTGAAGCTTTCTTT. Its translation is CASSAGQGEWGTEAFF.

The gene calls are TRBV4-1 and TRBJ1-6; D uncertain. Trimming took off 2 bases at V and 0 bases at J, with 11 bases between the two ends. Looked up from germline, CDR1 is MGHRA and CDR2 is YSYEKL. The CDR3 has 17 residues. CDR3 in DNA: TGCGCCAGCAGCCAAATCGGCGGGAGCTCCTATAATTCACCCCTCCACTTT. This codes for CASSQIGGSSYNSPLHF.

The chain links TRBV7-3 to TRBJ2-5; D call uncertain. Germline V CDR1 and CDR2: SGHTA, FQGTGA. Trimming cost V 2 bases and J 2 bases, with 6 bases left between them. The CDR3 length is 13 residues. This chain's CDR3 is CASSLGSQETQYF. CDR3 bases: TGTGCCAGCAGCTTAGGCAGTCAAGAGACCCAGTACTTC.

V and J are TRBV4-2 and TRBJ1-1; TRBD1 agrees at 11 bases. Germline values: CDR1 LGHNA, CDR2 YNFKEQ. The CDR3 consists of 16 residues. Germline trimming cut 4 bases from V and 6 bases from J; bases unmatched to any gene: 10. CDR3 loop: CASSPRTGGTGAEAFF. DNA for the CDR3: TGTGCCAGCAGCCCCCGGACAGGGGGCACAGGCGCTGAAGCTTTCTTT.

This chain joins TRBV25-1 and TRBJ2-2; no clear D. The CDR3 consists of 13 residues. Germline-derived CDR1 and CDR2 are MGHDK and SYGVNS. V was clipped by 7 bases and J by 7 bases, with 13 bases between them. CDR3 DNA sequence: TGTGCCAGCAACCCAGGCATGGGCGGGGAGCTGTTTTTT. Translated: CASNPGMGGELFF.

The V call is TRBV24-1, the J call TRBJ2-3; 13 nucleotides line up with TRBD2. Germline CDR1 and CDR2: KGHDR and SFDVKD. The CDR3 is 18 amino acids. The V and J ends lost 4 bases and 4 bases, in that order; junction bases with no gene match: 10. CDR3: CATSDRRLAGGSADTQYF. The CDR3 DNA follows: TGTGCCACCAGTGACCGTCGACTAGCGGGAGGTAGCGCAGATACGCAGTATTTT.

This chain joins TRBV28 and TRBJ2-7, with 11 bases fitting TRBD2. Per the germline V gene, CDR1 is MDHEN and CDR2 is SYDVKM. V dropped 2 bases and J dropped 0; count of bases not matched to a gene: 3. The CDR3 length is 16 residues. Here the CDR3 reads CASSLRLAGISYEQYF. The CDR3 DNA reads TGTGCCAGCAGTTTAAGACTAGCGGGAATCTCCTACGAGCAGTACTTC.

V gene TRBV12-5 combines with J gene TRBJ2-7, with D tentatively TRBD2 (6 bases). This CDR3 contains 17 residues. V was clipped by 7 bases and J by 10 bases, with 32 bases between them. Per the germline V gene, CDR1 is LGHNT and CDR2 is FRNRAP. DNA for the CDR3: TGTGCTAGTGTGACCCTAATAAGGAGGGCCGGGGCTCGAAAACAGTACTTC. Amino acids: CASVTLIRRAGARKQYF.

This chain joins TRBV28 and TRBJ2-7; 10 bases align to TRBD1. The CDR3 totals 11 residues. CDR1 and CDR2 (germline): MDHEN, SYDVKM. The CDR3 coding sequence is TGTACCCGGGACAGGGGAGGCGAGCAGTACTTC. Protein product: CTRDRGGEQYF. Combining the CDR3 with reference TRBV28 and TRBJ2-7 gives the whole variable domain DVKVTQSSRYLVKRTGEKVFLECVQDMDHENMFWYRQDPGLGLRLIYFSYDVKMKEKGDIPEGYSVSREKKERFSLILESASTNQTSMYLCTRDRGGEQYFGPGTRLTVT.

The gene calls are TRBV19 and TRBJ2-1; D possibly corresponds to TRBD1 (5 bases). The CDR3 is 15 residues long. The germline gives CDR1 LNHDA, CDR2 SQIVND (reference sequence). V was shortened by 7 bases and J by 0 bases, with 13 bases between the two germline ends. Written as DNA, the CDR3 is TGTGCCAGTAATGGAAAAAGGGGCTCCTACAATGAGCAGTTCTTC. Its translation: CASNGKRGSYNEQFF.

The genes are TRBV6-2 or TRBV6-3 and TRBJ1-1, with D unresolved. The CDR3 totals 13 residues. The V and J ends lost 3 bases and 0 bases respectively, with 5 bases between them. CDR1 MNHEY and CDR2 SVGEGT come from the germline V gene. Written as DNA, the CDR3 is TGTGCCAGCAGTTATCCGGTGAACACTGAAGCTTTCTTT. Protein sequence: CASSYPVNTEAFF.

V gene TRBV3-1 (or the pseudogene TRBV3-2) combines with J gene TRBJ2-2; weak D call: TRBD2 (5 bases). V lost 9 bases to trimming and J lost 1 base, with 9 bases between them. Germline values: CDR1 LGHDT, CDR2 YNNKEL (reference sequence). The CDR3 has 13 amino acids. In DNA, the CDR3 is TGTGCCAGAGGAGGATGGAACACCGGGGAGCTGTTTTTT. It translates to CARGGWNTGELFF.

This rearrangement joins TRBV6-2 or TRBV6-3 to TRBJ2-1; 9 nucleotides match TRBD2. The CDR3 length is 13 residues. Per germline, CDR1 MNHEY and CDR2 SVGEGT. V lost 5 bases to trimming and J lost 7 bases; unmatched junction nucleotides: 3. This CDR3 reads CASSSLAGNEQFF. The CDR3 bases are TGTGCCAGCAGTAGCCTAGCGGGGAATGAGCAGTTCTTC.

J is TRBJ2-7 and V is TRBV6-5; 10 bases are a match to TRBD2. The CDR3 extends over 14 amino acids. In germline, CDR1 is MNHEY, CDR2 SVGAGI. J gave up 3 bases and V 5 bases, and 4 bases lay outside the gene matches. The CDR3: CASSPLAGGYEQYF. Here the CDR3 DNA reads TGTGCCAGCAGTCCATTAGCGGGAGGCTACGAGCAGTACTTC.

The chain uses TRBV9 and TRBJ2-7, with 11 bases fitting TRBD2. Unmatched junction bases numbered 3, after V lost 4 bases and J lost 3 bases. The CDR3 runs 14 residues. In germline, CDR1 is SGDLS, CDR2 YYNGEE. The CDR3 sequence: CASSLAGGVYEQYF. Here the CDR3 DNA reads TGTGCCAGCAGCTTAGCGGGAGGGGTCTACGAGCAGTACTTC.

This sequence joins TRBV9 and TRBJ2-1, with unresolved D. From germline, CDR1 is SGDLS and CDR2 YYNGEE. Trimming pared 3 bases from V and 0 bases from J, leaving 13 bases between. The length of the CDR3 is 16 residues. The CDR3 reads CASSDSSWSSYNEQFF. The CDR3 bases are TGTGCCAGCAGCGACTCTAGTTGGAGCTCCTACAATGAGCAGTTCTTC.